This T cell receptor (beta chain) was found in a study of blood T cell repertoires in COVID-19. Study information: The United States, Italy and Spain supplied acute and convalescent COVID-19 samples. T cells, B-cell-depleted T cells, or PBMCs supplied cDNA or gDNA.

A note on this clone: An end of the junction differs from the germline gene, which may be a read error.

In the authors' workflow: Reference gene primer amplification gave nucleated cell count estimates. Using immunoSEQ multiplex PCR, the repertoire was profiled, and TCRdb retains in-frame clones only, with some absent. Clone size and the V and J calls come from that table; the DNA yielded D and trimming. The sample contains 100,000 or so clones, about 80% of which appear only once. The germline gives CDR1 SEHNR, CDR2 FQNEAQ (reference sequence). CDR3 length: 13 amino acids. The clonotype was recovered from a man between 60 and 75 years old with acute or convalescent COVID-19. The genes are TRBV7-9 and TRBJ1-1; D is perhaps TRBD1 (5 bases). What was sequenced was peripheral blood. CDR3 in amino acids: CASSLADSSEAFF. The CDR3 DNA is TGTGCCAGCAGCCTAGCCGACAGCTCTGAAGCTTTCTTT. The full variable domain, rest sourced from reference TRBV7-9 and TRBJ1-1, is DTGVSQNPRHKITKRGQNVTFRCDPISEHNRLYWYRQTLGQGPEFLTYFQNEAQLEKSRLLSDRFSAERPKGSFSTLEIQRTEQGDSAMYLCASSLADSSEAFFGQGTRLTVV.